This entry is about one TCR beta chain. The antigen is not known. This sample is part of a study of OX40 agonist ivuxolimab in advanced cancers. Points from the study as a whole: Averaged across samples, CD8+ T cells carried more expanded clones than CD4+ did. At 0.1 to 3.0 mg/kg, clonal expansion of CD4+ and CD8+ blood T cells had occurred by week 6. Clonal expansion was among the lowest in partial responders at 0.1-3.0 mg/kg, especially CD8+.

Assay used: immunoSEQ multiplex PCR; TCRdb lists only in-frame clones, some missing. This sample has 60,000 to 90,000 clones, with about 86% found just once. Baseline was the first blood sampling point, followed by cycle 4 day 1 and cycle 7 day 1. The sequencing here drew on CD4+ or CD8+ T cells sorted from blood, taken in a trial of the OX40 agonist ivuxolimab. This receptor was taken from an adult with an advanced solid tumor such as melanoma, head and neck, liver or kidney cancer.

For the CDR3, the DNA is TGTGCCTTCGGGGCGAGCCCACCCCTCCACTTT. As protein: CAFGASPPLHF. This rearrangement joins TRBV30 to TRBJ1-6; D possibly corresponds to TRBD1 (5 bases). V was clipped by 7 bases and J by 11 bases, with 12 bases between them. The CDR3 contains 11 residues. Germline V gene lookup returns CDR1 GTSNPN and CDR2 SVGIG (reference sequence).